A single sample gave rise to the 15 T cell receptor beta chains below, sequenced in a study of blood T cell repertoires in COVID-19. Using immunoSEQ multiplex PCR, the repertoire was profiled, and TCRdb retains in-frame clones only, with some absent. This table has a few hundred thousand clones, approximately 80% appearing once. Sequenced material: PBMCs or T cells enriched from blood (not recorded which). The receptor set was obtained from a woman aged 40 to 50 with acute COVID-19.

This chain uses TRBV4-1 with TRBJ2-2; weak D call: TRBD2 (6 bases). With 5 bases removed from V and 4 bases from J, the gap between germline ends came to 14 bases. There are 15 residues in the CDR3. CDR1 and CDR2 from the germline V gene are MGHRA and YSYEKL. DNA for the CDR3: TGCGCCAGCAGCGATCGGGACTCCACCACCGGGGAGCTGTTTTTT. Protein: CASSDRDSTTGELFF.

This clone appeared a few times. The chain couples TRBV5-8 to TRBJ1-2; 9 nucleotides line up with TRBD1. CDR3 length: 15 amino acids. V dropped 0 bases and J dropped 8; count of bases not matched to a gene: 8. Germline V lookup: CDR1 SGHTS, CDR2 YDEGEE. The CDR3 spells CASSLENTGGEGYTF. For the CDR3, the DNA is TGTGCCAGCAGCTTGGAGAATACAGGGGGCGAAGGCTACACCTTC.

This rearrangement joins TRBV3-1 (or the pseudogene TRBV3-2) to TRBJ1-6; D is possibly TRBD1 (5 bases). V was clipped by 7 bases and J by 13 bases, with 23 bases between them. CDR1 and CDR2 (germline): LGHDT, YNNKEL (reference sequence). This CDR3 has 15 residues. CDR3 region: CASKNSQGGYGPLHF. The CDR3 DNA sequence: TGTGCCAGCAAGAATTCCCAGGGAGGGTACGGCCCCCTCCACTTT.

On this clone itself: Other DNA variants within this sample encode the same CDR3. The rearrangement uses TRBV27 and TRBJ2-7, with 8 bases aligning to TRBD2. Germline V gene data show CDR1 as MNHEY and CDR2 as SMNVEV (reference sequence). This CDR3 contains 14 residues. Losses at the gene ends were 5 bases for V and 0 bases for J; bases not matched to a gene: 3. CDR3 residues: CASSLTSGSYEQYF. In nucleotides, the CDR3 is TGTGCCAGCAGTCTTACTAGCGGCTCCTACGAGCAGTACTTC.

In its sample, this clone was seen once. This chain links TRBV19 with TRBJ1-1; the D is unclear. This CDR3 contains 14 residues. Trimming stripped 3 bases from V and 2 bases from J, with 10 bases between. Germline CDR1 LNHDA, CDR2 SQIVND (reference sequence). The chain's CDR3 is CASSMSGLNTEAFF. The CDR3 DNA reads TGTGCCAGTAGTATGTCAGGACTCAACACTGAAGCTTTCTTT.

The J gene is TRBJ2-2, the V gene TRBV7-6, with 9 nucleotides matching TRBD1. CDR1 is SGHVS, CDR2 FNYEAQ, per germline. Trimming took 4 bases from V and 3 from J; bases not matched to a gene: 3. The CDR3 runs to 15 residues. Written as DNA, the CDR3 is TGTGCCAGCAGCTACAGGGGGCGGGACACCGGGGAGCTGTTTTTT. Amino acids: CASSYRGRDTGELFF.

The CDR3 region is CASSAIGAQYF. The DNA of the CDR3 is TGTGCCAGCAGCGCTATCGGGGCGCAGTATTTT. V gene TRBV9 combines with J gene TRBJ2-3; a weak D match, TRBD2 (5 bases). Germline CDR1 and CDR2: SGDLS and YYNGEE. There are 11 residues in the CDR3. V lost 3 bases and J 10 bases, leaving 9 bases between the germline ends.

This clone has a single count. The V call is TRBV19, the J call TRBJ2-7; TRBD2 matches 7 bases. Per germline, CDR1 LNHDA and CDR2 SQIVND (reference sequence). The CDR3 is 14 residues long. V lost 7 bases, J lost 7 bases, and 13 bases stayed unmatched. The CDR3 DNA sequence: TGTGCCAGTACCCAAAGGCTAGCGGTGGGGGAGCAGTACTTC. Encoded protein: CASTQRLAVGEQYF.

The chain recombines TRBV4-2 with TRBJ1-2; tentative D call: TRBD1 (5 bases). Trimming removed 0 bases from V and 4 bases from J, with 18 bases in between. The CDR3 contains 17 residues. Per the germline V gene, CDR1 is LGHNA and CDR2 is YNFKEQ. The CDR3, as DNA: TGTGCCAGCAGCCAAGATTTTGGGCAGGGTGGCTCCTATGGCTACACCTTC. Its translation is CASSQDFGQGGSYGYTF.

CDR3 amino acids: CATSRDGGYGLAGGYEQYF. The CDR3 bases are TGTGCCACCAGCAGAGATGGAGGCTACGGACTAGCGGGAGGGTACGAGCAGTACTTC. The chain uses TRBV15 and TRBJ2-7, with 15 bases matching TRBD2. The CDR3 length is 19 residues. Trimming removed 0 bases from V and 4 bases from J; junction bases left unmatched: 10. In germline, CDR1 is LNHNV, CDR2 YYDKDF (reference sequence).

The chain combines TRBV5-6 with TRBJ1-4; D perhaps matches TRBD1 (6 bases). Germline CDR1 is SGHDT and CDR2 is YYEEEE. Trimming left V 1 base short and J 4 bases short, with 11 bases between. This CDR3 spans 15 amino acids. The CDR3 loop is CASSLFRTDNEKLFF. In nucleotides, the CDR3 is TGTGCCAGCAGCTTGTTCCGGACAGATAATGAAAAACTGTTTTTT.

This clone was picked up one time. The chain employs TRBV23-1 and TRBJ2-1, with 7 bases identical to TRBD1. TRBV23-1 is known as an ORF, though its function is uncertain. There are 14 residues in the CDR3. Trimming at V came to 3 bases and at J to 2 bases, leaving 1 base not matched to a gene. In DNA form, the CDR3 reads TGCGCCAGCAGTCAGAGGGGGCCCTACAATGAGCAGTTCTTC. Its protein product is CASSQRGPYNEQFF.

The J gene is TRBJ2-4, the V gene TRBV28; 9 bases line up with TRBD1. Germline V gene lookup returns CDR1 MDHEN and CDR2 SYDVKM. The junction had 4 bases not matched to a gene; V was cut back by 6 bases and J by 4 bases. The CDR3 covers 14 residues. The CDR3 reads CASRTGQGKNIQYF. CDR3 sequence (DNA): TGTGCCAGCAGAACCGGACAGGGGAAAAACATTCAGTACTTC.

The gene calls are TRBV4-1 and TRBJ2-3; 10 bases agree with TRBD2. Germline values: CDR1 MGHRA, CDR2 YSYEKL. V lost 0 bases and J lost 4; bases outside the gene matches: 4. The CDR3 runs 16 residues. CDR3: CASSQEVSGGADTQYF. DNA for the CDR3: TGCGCCAGCAGCCAAGAAGTGAGCGGGGGGGCAGATACGCAGTATTTT.

The chain combines TRBV9 with TRBJ2-5; D gene ambiguous. V was cut by 4 bases and J by 2 bases, with 15 bases left in between. The CDR3 runs 15 residues. CDR1 is SGDLS, CDR2 YYNGEE, per germline. CDR3 coding DNA: TGTGCCAGCAGCCGAGACGGTCGGCGGCAAGAGACCCAGTACTTC. Translated: CASSRDGRRQETQYF.